These 13 T cell receptor beta chains came from one sample sequenced in a study of blood T cells in healthy people across ages. Sample-barcoded 5' priming and a J-beta primer mix drove a second PCR of about 6 to 12 cycles. TCRdb passed the 5' RACE reads through MiXCR, listing each CDR3 protein once. The sample contains fewer than 900,000 distinct CDR3 sequences, roughly 43% of which appear only once. Sequences were obtained from blood. Every receptor here comes from a woman aged 55-75 years in good health.

The V call is TRBV27, the J call TRBJ2-7; 9 bases map to TRBD2. Germline V gene data show CDR1 as MNHEY and CDR2 as SMNVEV (reference sequence). CDR3 size: 16 residues. V lost 4 bases to trimming and J lost 6 bases; unmatched junction nucleotides: 13. Here the CDR3 DNA reads TGTGCCAGCAGTTCGGCCGGGACTAGCACTCTCTTCGAGCAGTACTTC. Translating it yields CASSSAGTSTLFEQYF.

The rearrangement links TRBV15 to TRBJ2-7; D call uncertain. The CDR3 extends over 16 amino acids. V lost 5 bases to trimming and J lost 10 bases, with 27 bases between them. In germline, CDR1 is LNHNV, CDR2 YYDKDF (reference sequence). The CDR3 nucleotides read TGTGCCACCAGCCTAGATCGGGCGGACCCTCGCGGAACCCAGTACTTC. This translates into CATSLDRADPRGTQYF.

The chain recombines TRBV20-1 with TRBJ1-6, with 9 bases lining up with TRBD1. The CDR3 length is 17 residues. The germline V gene encodes CDR1 DFQATT and CDR2 SNEGSKA (reference sequence). V gave up 2 bases and J gave up 0 bases; unmatched junction bases: 5. The CDR3 loop is CSARRLQGASYNSPLHF. The CDR3 DNA sequence: TGCAGTGCTAGACGGCTACAGGGGGCCTCCTATAATTCACCCCTCCACTTT.

This clonotype turned up a few times. The chain uses TRBV7-2 and TRBJ2-2; D is perhaps TRBD2 (6 bases). The CDR3 runs to 15 residues. Germline CDR1 is SGHTA and CDR2 is FQGNSA. Trimming took 10 bases from V and 3 from J, leaving 18 bases between them. CDR3 sequence reads: CAINRPGLYTGELFF. CDR3 nucleotide sequence: TGTGCCATCAATAGACCGGGACTCTACACCGGGGAGCTGTTTTTT.

Many counts were recorded for this clonotype. The chain employs TRBV7-9 and TRBJ2-1, with a tentative D call TRBD1 (5 bases). The CDR3 sequence is 13 residues long. Germline V lookup: CDR1 SEHNR, CDR2 FQNEAQ (reference sequence). V was pared by 7 bases and J by 4 bases, with 11 bases between. The CDR3, as DNA: TGTGCCAGCACCGAGACAGTTTACAATGAGCAGTTCTTC. Translation gives CASTETVYNEQFF.

This clonotype was observed many times. V usage is TRBV9 and J usage is TRBJ2-3, with TRBD1 as a possible D gene (6 bases). Deletions cut 3 bases from V and 3 bases from J, with 11 bases between. The CDR3 has 14 residues. The germline gives CDR1 SGDLS, CDR2 YYNGEE. DNA of the CDR3: TGTGCCAGCAGCGGTTACAGGGAAACAGATACGCAGTATTTT. Protein product: CASSGYRETDTQYF.

This clonotype was counted between two and nine times. The V gene is TRBV25-1, the J gene TRBJ1-2, with D uncertain. The CDR3 runs 12 residues. Per the germline V gene, CDR1 is MGHDK and CDR2 is SYGVNS. The V end was cut by 1 base, the J end by 3 bases, with 3 bases between. The CDR3 sequence is CASSESYYGYTF. DNA of the CDR3: TGTGCCAGCAGTGAATCCTACTATGGCTACACCTTC.

This clonotype appeared a few times. V usage is TRBV4-2 and J usage is TRBJ2-1, with 13 bases fitting TRBD2. Per germline, CDR1 LGHNA and CDR2 YNFKEQ. The CDR3 is made up of 17 amino acids. With 0 bases clipped from V and 5 bases from J, the junction kept 4 bases outside the gene matches. CDR3 nucleotides: TGTGCCAGCAGCCAAGATCCCGGACTAGCGGGAGACAATGAGCAGTTCTTC. Its translation: CASSQDPGLAGDNEQFF.

The sample holds one count of this clonotype. The chain recombines TRBV25-1 with TRBJ1-6; the D is unclear. The ends were cut back, 6 bases at V and 9 bases at J, with 12 bases in the middle. Per germline, CDR1 MGHDK and CDR2 SYGVNS. The CDR3 length is 13 residues. The CDR3 sequence is CASRPEMASPLHF. In DNA form, the CDR3 reads TGTGCCAGCAGGCCTGAGATGGCTTCACCCCTCCACTTT.

The J gene is TRBJ1-4, the V gene TRBV7-2; D ambiguous. Germline V CDR1 and CDR2: SGHTA, FQGNSA. V lost 5 bases to trimming and J lost 8 bases, with 15 bases between them. This CDR3 region has 14 residues. As DNA, the CDR3 is TGTGCCAGCAGCCCCCGGCCGGGCGGGGAAAAACTGTTTTTT. Amino acids: CASSPRPGGEKLFF.

The genes are TRBV29-1 and TRBJ2-2; D gene unclear. CDR1 is SQVTM, CDR2 ANQGSEA, per germline. The CDR3 runs to 14 residues. V lost 4 bases and J 0 bases, leaving 9 bases between the germline ends. The CDR3 DNA reads TGCAGCGTTGGGAGCCGTTCGAACACCGGGGAGCTGTTTTTT. This translates into CSVGSRSNTGELFF.

On this clonotype: No DNA is shown, since the ends of the CDR3 on it are uncertain; the CDR3 is the one TCRdb lists. The chain recombines TRBV28 with TRBJ1-3; the table's D call TRBD1 went unverified against the DNA. Germline V CDR1 and CDR2: MDHEN, SYDVKM. Termini included, the CDR3 measures 16 amino acids. CDR3 loop: CASSSSTGGFGNTIYF.

The chain carries TRBV28 and TRBJ1-2, with a tentative D call TRBD1 (5 bases). Trimming left V 7 bases short and J 4 bases short, with 10 bases between. This CDR3 contains 12 residues. The germline gives CDR1 MDHEN, CDR2 SYDVKM. This CDR3 reads CASMRDSYGYTF. CDR3 DNA: TGTGCCAGCATGAGGGACTCCTATGGCTACACCTTC.